Below, 13 T cell receptor beta chains from the same sample are listed, as sequenced in a study of technical replicates of blood from a handful of donors. Profiling relied on immunoSEQ multiplex PCR, and the TCRdb table lists in-frame clones only, not all of them. The table records 55,000 to 65,000 clones, approximately 97% of them present only once. Sequences were obtained from T cells isolated from PBMCs. Receptors were obtained from a human donor in good health.

The genes are TRBV11-3 and TRBJ2-3, with 9 bases identical to TRBD1. The CDR3 is 14 residues long. The V segment lost 4 bases and the J segment 4 bases; nucleotides outside the gene matches: 3. Germline CDR1 SGHNT, CDR2 YENEEA. CDR3 in amino acids: CASSSGTGSDTQYF. The CDR3 nucleotides read TGTGCCAGCAGCTCAGGGACAGGGTCAGATACGCAGTATTTT. The full variable domain, in which reference TRBV11-3 and TRBJ2-3 provide the parts outside the CDR3, is EAGVVQSPRYKIIEKKQPVAFWCNPISGHNTLYWYLQNLGQGPELLIRYENEEAVDDSQLPKDRFSAERLKGVDSTLKIQPAELGDSAVYLCASSSGTGSDTQYFGPGTRLTVL.

V is TRBV13 and J is TRBJ2-1; D perhaps matches TRBD2 (6 bases). The CDR3 is 15 residues long. Germline lookup yields CDR1 PRHDT and CDR2 FYEKMQ (reference sequence). The V end lost 6 bases, the J end lost 0 bases, and 12 bases lay between the germline ends. The CDR3 sequence is CASRSSASSYNEQFF. The CDR3 coding sequence is TGTGCCAGCAGGTCTAGCGCGAGCTCCTACAATGAGCAGTTCTTC.

This chain links TRBV5-1 with TRBJ2-5, with D perhaps TRBD2 (5 bases). CDR3 length: 15 residues. Between the trimmed V and J ends, which lost 0 bases and 4 bases, there was a span of 13 bases. The germline gives CDR1 SGHRS, CDR2 YFSETQ. CDR3 protein: CASSLGSGNGETQYF. CDR3 DNA sequence: TGCGCCAGCAGCTTGGGGTCCGGGAACGGAGAGACCCAGTACTTC.

This chain joins TRBV7-6 and TRBJ1-2, with D hard to call. The CDR3 loop spans 12 amino acids. Germline V lookup: CDR1 SGHVS, CDR2 FNYEAQ. V lost 5 bases and J lost 6, with 10 bases in between. The DNA of the CDR3 is TGTGCCAGCAGCCGTACTGGTGATGGCTACACCTTC. Encoded protein: CASSRTGDGYTF.

This sequence joins TRBV7-9 and TRBJ1-1, with D possibly TRBD1 on 5 matching bases. The CDR3 is 15 residues long. With 6 bases removed from V and 0 bases from J, the gap between germline ends came to 14 bases. Germline V gene lookup returns CDR1 SEHNR and CDR2 FQNEAQ (reference sequence). CDR3 DNA sequence: TGTGCCAGCAGACCCGACAGTTCACTGAACACTGAAGCTTTCTTT. Protein sequence: CASRPDSSLNTEAFF.

The V gene is TRBV5-1, the J gene TRBJ2-1, with D possibly TRBD2 on 6 matching bases. The CDR3 length is 16 residues. The germline V gene has CDR1 SGHRS and CDR2 YFSETQ. Trimming shortened V by 0 bases and J by 0 bases, and 10 bases separated the two germline ends. The chain's CDR3 is CASSLGVGGSYNEQFF. The DNA of the CDR3 is TGCGCCAGCAGCTTGGGTGTGGGGGGCTCCTACAATGAGCAGTTCTTC.

The chain carries TRBV5-6 and TRBJ2-1; D is perhaps TRBD2 (5 bases). The CDR3 has 13 residues. Trimming took off 1 base at V and 8 bases at J, with 10 bases between the two ends. In germline, CDR1 is SGHDT, CDR2 YYEEEE. The CDR3 is CASSLRRADEQFF. For the CDR3, the DNA is TGTGCCAGCAGCTTGCGACGAGCGGATGAGCAGTTCTTC.

The V gene is TRBV27, the J gene TRBJ1-2, with 7 bases lining up with TRBD1. Germline V lookup: CDR1 MNHEY, CDR2 SMNVEV (reference sequence). V lost 5 bases, J lost 4 bases, and 7 bases stayed unmatched. This CDR3 comprises 14 residues. DNA for the CDR3: TGTGCCAGCAGTACGGTCAGGGGGTCCTATGGCTACACCTTC. It is translated as CASSTVRGSYGYTF.

This sequence joins TRBV2 and TRBJ1-1; 9 positions match TRBD1. Trimming cost V 8 bases and J 1 base; bases outside gene matches: 11. The CDR3 covers 16 residues. Germline V gene sequence: CDR1 SNHLY, CDR2 FYNNEI. CDR3 protein: CASGARDRVPNTEAFF. DNA of the CDR3: TGTGCCAGCGGCGCTCGGGACAGGGTACCGAACACTGAAGCTTTCTTT.

The chain combines TRBV5-4 with TRBJ2-7; TRBD1 might be the D (6 bases). V was clipped by 4 bases and J by 2 bases, with 19 bases between them. The CDR3 loop spans 16 amino acids. The germline gives CDR1 SGHNT, CDR2 YYREEE (reference sequence). CDR3 loop: CASSQTTGHLPYEQYF. The DNA of the CDR3 is TGTGCCAGCAGCCAAACGACAGGACACCTTCCCTACGAGCAGTACTTC.

The chain carries TRBV5-1 and TRBJ1-1; D not resolved. The germline V and J ends were trimmed by 4 bases and 1 base, with 14 bases remaining between them. This CDR3 has 15 amino acids. The V gene's germline CDR1 is SGHRS and CDR2 YFSETQ. CDR3 nucleotides: TGCGCCAGCAGCGGGCAGGTGGCGAGGAACACTGAAGCTTTCTTT. Translating gives CASSGQVARNTEAFF.

The chain combines TRBV27 with TRBJ1-2; 7 positions agree with TRBD1. There are 13 residues in the CDR3. CDR1 MNHEY and CDR2 SMNVEV come from the germline V gene (reference sequence). The V gene end was trimmed by 6 bases and the J gene end by 5 bases; junction bases not matched to a gene: 6. The CDR3 DNA is TGTGCCAGCAGCCCCTCAGGGGGATATGGCTACACCTTC. Protein sequence: CASSPSGGYGYTF.

The J gene is TRBJ1-5, the V gene TRBV6-1; possibly TRBD1 for D (6 bases). V was shortened by 4 bases and J by 4 bases, with 8 bases between the two germline ends. This CDR3 contains 13 residues. CDR1 is MNHNS, CDR2 SASEGT, per germline. The CDR3 DNA reads TGTGCCAGCAGTGGACAGGTTAATCAGCCCCAGCATTTT. It is translated as CASSGQVNQPQHF.